What follows are 31 T cell receptor beta chains derived from one specimen sequenced in a study (dated by TCRdb to about 2016). Libraries were constructed by RT-PCR. This sample was sequenced with an Illumina MiSeq. The public reads were reprocessed in TCRdb via fastp at Q25 and MiXCR, keeping in-frame beta chains. All rows with the same CDR3 protein become a single entry with the most common DNA and genes. In this sample the table shows about 700,000 distinct CDR3 sequences, 14% of which occur a single time. Around 3.3% of the sample is in the top ten clones. Sequencing was carried out using memory CD4+ T cells from blood. The receptors were sampled from a female donor in good health, serving as a healthy control.

In its sample, this clonotype was seen a few times. The chain employs TRBV29-1 and TRBJ1-2, with TRBD1 matching 9 bases. V gave up 3 bases and J gave up 4 bases; unmatched junction bases: 6. In germline, CDR1 is SQVTM, CDR2 ANQGSEA. The CDR3 runs 14 residues. DNA for the CDR3: TGCAGCGTTGAGCAGGACAGGGGAGGCTATGGCTACACCTTC. Its protein is CSVEQDRGGYGYTF.

In its sample, this clonotype was seen many times. The chain couples TRBV7-2 to TRBJ2-5; 9 bases map to TRBD1. The CDR3 loop spans 15 amino acids. The junction had 7 bases not matched to a gene; V was cut back by 3 bases and J by 5 bases. The germline V gene encodes CDR1 SGHTA and CDR2 FQGNSA. CDR3 sequence reads: CASSFTGGAGETQYF. Here the CDR3 DNA reads TGTGCCAGCAGCTTTACAGGGGGCGCGGGGGAGACCCAGTACTTC.

The chain is built from TRBV11-2 and TRBJ2-3, with 8 bases lining up with TRBD2. Looked up from germline, CDR1 is SGHAT and CDR2 is FQNNGV. V was clipped by 1 base and J by 6 bases; unmatched bases: 6. This CDR3 spans 15 amino acids. This chain's CDR3 is CASSLVGGLVDTQYF. CDR3 coding DNA: TGTGCCAGCAGCTTAGTTGGGGGACTAGTGGATACGCAGTATTTT.

The CDR3 bases are TGTGCCAGCAGCATGACTAGCTCGGGGACCCAGTACTTC. The encoded protein is CASSMTSSGTQYF. The chain carries TRBV7-3 and TRBJ2-5; 7 nucleotides line up with TRBD2. J was trimmed by 7 bases and V by 5 bases; bases with no gene match: 7. This CDR3 has 13 amino acids. CDR1 SGHTA and CDR2 FQGTGA come from the germline V gene.

The chain employs TRBV7-2 and TRBJ1-5; D uncertain. V was shortened by 1 base and J by 4 bases, with 5 bases between the two germline ends. Germline V gene sequence: CDR1 SGHTA, CDR2 FQGNSA. The CDR3 runs to 13 residues. CDR3 DNA: TGTGCCAGCAGCTTAGAGACAAATCAGCCCCAGCATTTT. This translates into CASSLETNQPQHF.

This clonotype has a handful of counts. The chain has TRBV6-1 and TRBJ2-7; the D is unclear. The CDR3 has 12 amino acids. V was pared by 3 bases and J by 7 bases, with 10 bases between. Per germline, CDR1 MNHNS and CDR2 SASEGT. CDR3 nucleotide sequence: TGTGCCAGCAGTGATTATGGAAAGGAGCAGTACTTC. Translation: CASSDYGKEQYF.

V gene TRBV3-1 combines with J gene TRBJ2-1; the D is unclear. CDR1 and CDR2 from the germline V gene are LGHDT and YNNKEL (reference sequence). The CDR3 covers 12 residues. V was clipped by 2 bases and J by 9 bases, with 8 bases between them. The CDR3 spells CASSQPYSEQFF. CDR3 bases: TGTGCCAGCAGCCAACCTTATAGTGAGCAGTTCTTC.

The V call is TRBV7-2, the J call TRBJ1-1; D remains ambiguous. Trimming removed 3 bases from V and 6 bases from J, with 11 bases in between. Germline CDR1 and CDR2: SGHTA and FQGNSA. This CDR3 is 13 amino acids long. The CDR3 is CASSFSGSSEAFF. The CDR3 nucleotides are TGTGCCAGCAGCTTCTCGGGAAGCTCTGAAGCTTTCTTT.

This clonotype was counted many times. This chain joins TRBV6-2 or TRBV6-3 and TRBJ2-5; TRBD2 agrees at 12 bases. This CDR3 comprises 16 residues. CDR1 and CDR2 (germline): MNHEY, SVGEGT. The V gene end was trimmed by 4 bases and the J gene end by 2 bases; junction bases not matched to a gene: 5. The CDR3 DNA is TGTGCCAGCAGTTCCCCCGGACTAGCGGGACAAGAGACCCAGTACTTC. As protein: CASSSPGLAGQETQYF.

This clonotype was observed a handful of times. The V gene is TRBV20-1, the J gene TRBJ2-3; 9 nucleotides agree with TRBD2. Germline V lookup: CDR1 DFQATT, CDR2 SNEGSKA (reference sequence). With 7 bases clipped from V and 0 bases from J, the junction kept 11 bases outside the gene matches. This CDR3 has 16 residues. The CDR3, as DNA: TGCAGTGGGGCGGGAGGGGCGACATTTAGCACAGATACGCAGTATTTT. This codes for CSGAGGATFSTDTQYF.

A few counts support this clonotype. This chain joins TRBV28 and TRBJ1-6; D not resolved. CDR1 is MDHEN and CDR2 is SYDVKM in the germline V gene. Trimming removed 3 bases from V and 9 bases from J, with 9 bases in between. This CDR3 contains 13 residues. The chain's CDR3 is CASSFPPSSPLHF. DNA of the CDR3: TGTGCCAGCAGTTTCCCTCCTAGTTCACCCCTCCACTTT.

For this clonotype: Given a much more abundant clone one base away, this may be a read error. This chain connects TRBV2 to TRBJ2-7; 7 positions agree with TRBD1. The trim removed 6 bases at V and 5 bases at J, leaving 7 bases unmatched. The V gene's germline CDR1 is SNHLY and CDR2 FYNNEI. The CDR3 has 13 amino acids. The CDR3 sequence: CASSLDRRHEQYF. The CDR3 DNA sequence: TGTGCCAGCAGCTTGGACAGGCGGCACGAGCAGTACTTC.

This clonotype occurred once. J is TRBJ2-1 and V is TRBV3-1; TRBD2 matches 12 bases. The V segment lost 8 bases and the J segment 6 bases; nucleotides outside the gene matches: 11. CDR3 length: 16 amino acids. Per germline, CDR1 LGHDT and CDR2 YNNKEL (reference sequence). The CDR3 DNA follows: TGTGCCAGCCAAGATAGAGGACTAGCGGGACGCAATGAGCAGTTCTTC. It yields the protein CASQDRGLAGRNEQFF.

This clonotype was seen ten or more times. The chain is built from TRBV7-2 and TRBJ1-2; tentative D call: TRBD1 (5 bases). The CDR3 covers 16 residues. Germline-derived CDR1 and CDR2 are SGHTA and FQGNSA. V gave up 4 bases and J gave up 0 bases, with 15 bases separating them. Here the CDR3 reads CASSSGGGGANYGYTF. The CDR3 region has the DNA TGTGCCAGCAGCTCCGGCGGCGGGGGAGCTAACTATGGCTACACCTTC.

This clonotype was seen only a few times. The rearrangement uses TRBV7-2 and TRBJ2-3, with D possibly TRBD1 on 6 matching bases. CDR1 is SGHTA and CDR2 is FQGNSA in the germline V gene. The CDR3 totals 13 residues. V was cut by 5 bases and J by 7 bases, with 13 bases left in between. DNA of the CDR3: TGTGCCAGCAGCAAGGCCAGGGGTTATACGCAGTATTTT. Its translation: CASSKARGYTQYF. The variable domain in full, with the rest retrieved from reference TRBV7-2 and TRBJ2-3, is GAGVSQSPSNKVTEKGKDVELRCDPISGHTALYWYRQSLGQGLEFLIYFQGNSAPDKSGLPSDRFSAERTGGSVSTLTIQRTQQEDSAVYLCASSKARGYTQYFGPGTRLTVL.

This clonotype was counted only a few times. Here the CDR3 DNA reads TGCAGCGTCCCGACAGGGGCCTCCAGCTCTGGGGCCAACGTCCTGACTTTC. Translation gives CSVPTGASSSGANVLTF. This chain links TRBV29-1 with TRBJ2-6, with 8 positions matching TRBD1. The J segment lost 0 bases and the V segment lost 6 bases, leaving 10 bases of the junction unmatched. Germline V gene lookup returns CDR1 SQVTM and CDR2 ANQGSEA. The CDR3 sequence is 17 residues long.

J is TRBJ1-2 and V is TRBV24-1; D might be TRBD1 (5 bases). The V end lost 2 bases, the J end lost 5 bases, and 14 bases lay between the germline ends. The CDR3 spans 15 residues. CDR1 KGHDR and CDR2 SFDVKD come from the germline V gene. Here the CDR3 DNA reads TGTGCCACCAGTGATTCTATAGGGGAGGGATATGGCTACACCTTC. This translates into CATSDSIGEGYGYTF.

V is TRBV28 and J is TRBJ2-7; D gene uncertain. CDR1 and CDR2 from the germline V gene are MDHEN and SYDVKM. CDR3 length: 13 amino acids. The V end lost 3 bases, the J end lost 3 bases, and 9 bases lay between the germline ends. The CDR3 sequence: CASSLVLDYEQYF. In DNA form, the CDR3 reads TGTGCCAGCAGTTTGGTCCTCGACTACGAGCAGTACTTC.

This clonotype was observed a few times. The chain links TRBV29-1 to TRBJ1-2; the D is unclear. CDR1 is SQVTM and CDR2 is ANQGSEA in the germline V gene. The CDR3 has 12 amino acids. With 0 bases removed from V and 7 bases from J, the gap between germline ends came to 9 bases. The DNA for the CDR3 is TGCAGCGTTGAAGAGGGAGAGAGTGGCTACACCTTC. As protein: CSVEEGESGYTF. The variable domain in full, completed from reference TRBV29-1 and TRBJ1-2, reads SAVISQKPSRDICQRGTSLTIQCQVDSQVTMMFWYRQQPGQSLTLIATANQGSEATYESGFVIDKFPISRPNLTFSTLTVSNMSPEDSSIYLCSVEEGESGYTFGSGTRLTVV.

This clonotype appeared a few times. The rearrangement uses TRBV18 and TRBJ1-3; D might be TRBD1 (5 bases). This CDR3 has 14 residues. Germline CDR1 reads KGHSH; CDR2 reads LQKENI. Trimming left V 5 bases short and J 0 bases short, with 8 bases between. CDR3 sequence reads: CASSVDTSGNTIYF. In DNA, the CDR3 is TGTGCCAGCTCAGTGGACACCTCTGGAAACACCATATATTTT.

This clonotype has only a few counts. This sequence joins TRBV3-1 and TRBJ2-7; D gene unclear. CDR3 length equals 13 residues. Germline CDR1 reads LGHDT; CDR2 reads YNNKEL (reference sequence). Deletions cut 3 bases from V and 6 bases from J, with 12 bases between. CDR3 coding DNA: TGTGCCAGCAGCCAGGTACTGGGCGCCGAGCAGTACTTC. Translating gives CASSQVLGAEQYF.

This clonotype has ten or more counts. The chain combines TRBV9 with TRBJ2-1, with TRBD2 identical over 8 bases. Germline V CDR1 and CDR2: SGDLS, YYNGEE. The V and J ends lost 2 bases and 6 bases, in that order; junction bases with no gene match: 10. The CDR3 contains 16 residues. The CDR3 reads CASSVGRASRGNEQFF. In DNA form, the CDR3 reads TGTGCCAGCAGCGTCGGGAGGGCCTCGCGCGGCAATGAGCAGTTCTTC.

This clonotype was counted ten times or more. This chain uses TRBV7-9 with TRBJ1-2; 9 bases align to TRBD1. V lost 5 bases and J lost 10; bases outside the gene matches: 8. Germline lookup yields CDR1 SEHNR and CDR2 FQNEAQ (reference sequence). The CDR3 is made up of 13 amino acids. In DNA, the CDR3 is TGTGCCAGCAGCGTGCGAACAGGGGGCGACTACACCTTC. This sequence encodes CASSVRTGGDYTF.

V gene TRBV4-1 combines with J gene TRBJ2-4, with 11 nucleotides matching TRBD2. The CDR3 runs 16 residues. Trimming removed 4 bases from V and 8 bases from J; junction bases left unmatched: 10. Germline assignment: CDR1 MGHRA and CDR2 YSYEKL. CDR3: CASSRHSGRATDIQYF. Written as DNA, the CDR3 is TGCGCCAGCAGCCGGCATAGCGGGAGGGCCACCGACATTCAGTACTTC.

Ten or more counts support this clonotype. The rearrangement links TRBV7-2 to TRBJ2-5; 8 bases are a match to TRBD2. From germline, CDR1 is SGHTA and CDR2 FQGNSA. V was pared by 5 bases and J by 2 bases, with 10 bases of the junction left unmatched. This CDR3 comprises 16 residues. CDR3 nucleotide sequence: TGTGCCAGCAGCCTACGACCGCGGGGGGTGCAAGAGACCCAGTACTTC. It encodes CASSLRPRGVQETQYF.

This clonotype was observed many times. This chain's CDR3 is CSARVATLGTQYF. The CDR3 DNA reads TGCAGTGCTAGAGTTGCTACGTTGGGGACCCAGTACTTC. The rearrangement uses TRBV20-1 and TRBJ2-5; the D is unclear. The CDR3 has 13 residues. Germline V gene lookup returns CDR1 DFQATT and CDR2 SNEGSKA (reference sequence). Trimming removed 1 base at V and 7 bases at J, with 13 bases between.

The chain has TRBV19 and TRBJ2-1; no reliable D call. The CDR3 covers 14 residues. Germline assignment: CDR1 LNHDA and CDR2 SQIVND (reference sequence). The V gene lost 5 bases and the J gene lost 5 bases, with 13 bases spanning the gap. For the CDR3, the DNA is TGTGCCAGTAGTCCCTTTTGGAGTGACAATGAGCAGTTCTTC. Translated, it gives CASSPFWSDNEQFF.

This clonotype was seen more than once but under ten times. This rearrangement joins TRBV28 to TRBJ2-5, with D maybe TRBD1 (7 bases). Looked up from germline, CDR1 is MDHEN and CDR2 is SYDVKM. The germline V and J ends were trimmed by 5 bases and 0 bases, with 10 bases remaining between them. The CDR3 contains 14 residues. The DNA for the CDR3 is TGTGCCAGCAGTGGAGGGGGCTACCAAGAGACCCAGTACTTC. Translation gives CASSGGGYQETQYF.

This clonotype has more than one count but fewer than ten. The chain uses TRBV20-1 and TRBJ2-1; 7 bases are shared with TRBD2. The CDR3 extends over 13 amino acids. With 7 bases clipped from V and 4 bases from J, the junction kept 7 bases outside the gene matches. Looked up from germline, CDR1 is DFQATT and CDR2 is SNEGSKA (reference sequence). In DNA form, the CDR3 reads TGCAGTGTCCCGCCGGGAGGTTACAATGAGCAGTTCTTC. Residues: CSVPPGGYNEQFF.

The V gene is TRBV5-4, the J gene TRBJ1-3; a weak D match, TRBD1 (6 bases). This CDR3 has 14 amino acids. Germline V gives CDR1 SGHNT, CDR2 YYREEE (reference sequence). Trimming shortened V by 6 bases and J by 2 bases, and 12 bases separated the two germline ends. The CDR3 region has the DNA TGTGCCAGCACCTACGGGGGCGCTGGAAACACCATATATTTT. Translating gives CASTYGGAGNTIYF.

J is TRBJ1-2 and V is TRBV5-1, with no clear D. The germline CDR1 and CDR2 sequences are SGHRS and YFSETQ. V was trimmed by 7 bases and J by 0 bases, leaving 7 bases between them. The CDR3 runs to 12 residues. The CDR3 reads CASAVTNYGYTF. The DNA for the CDR3 is TGCGCCAGCGCAGTCACTAACTATGGCTACACCTTC.